The 32 T cell receptor beta chains presented below share a single source sample, sequenced in a study of blood T cell repertoires in COVID-19. TCRdb keeps only in-frame clones here, not all; method: immunoSEQ multiplex PCR. Among 85,000 to 110,000 clones listed, roughly 87% were seen once. Sequenced: peripheral blood. The origin of the receptors is a man aged 45-60 years in a cohort sampled during active COVID-19.

CDR3 region: CASNYQGDTQYF. CDR3 DNA sequence: TGTGCCAGCAATTATCAGGGAGATACGCAGTATTTT. V and J are TRBV6-5 and TRBJ2-3; D might be TRBD1 (5 bases). Deletions cut 7 bases from V and 5 bases from J, with 10 bases between. The CDR3 contains 12 residues. Germline V CDR1 and CDR2: MNHEY, SVGAGI.

Notes on this clone: The junction shows a germline mismatch at one end, possibly a read error. V gene TRBV7-9 combines with J gene TRBJ2-2, with D uncertain. There are 12 residues in the CDR3. The germline gives CDR1 SEHNR, CDR2 FQNEAQ (reference sequence). The CDR3 DNA reads as TGTGCCAGCAGCTTTTCGCCGATAGAGCTATTTTTT. Translation: CASSFSPIELFF. The full variable domain, in which reference TRBV7-9 and TRBJ2-2 provide the parts outside the CDR3, is DTGVSQNPRHKITKRGQNVTFRCDPISEHNRLYWYRQTLGQGPEFLTYFQNEAQLEKSRLLSDRFSAERPKGSFSTLEIQRTEQGDSAMYLCASSFSPIELFFGEGSRLTVL.

The chain employs TRBV27 and TRBJ2-7; D may be TRBD1 (6 bases). Looked up from germline, CDR1 is MNHEY and CDR2 is SMNVEV (reference sequence). The CDR3 is 16 residues long. The ends were cut back, 5 bases at V and 8 bases at J, with 25 bases in the middle. Written as DNA, the CDR3 is TGTGCCAGCAGTCCCCTCAGGACAGAGGCGCCTATGAAGCAGTACTTC. This encodes CASSPLRTEAPMKQYF.

Remarks on this clone: One end of the junction varies from germline; a read error may be responsible. The genes are TRBV20-1 and TRBJ1-4; D perhaps matches TRBD1 (6 bases). Germline CDR1 is DFQATT and CDR2 is SNEGSKA (reference sequence). The CDR3 has 11 residues. The chain's CDR3 is CSARGGGGLFF. In DNA form, the CDR3 reads TGCAGTGCGAGAGGGGGGGGAGGACTGTTTTTT.

This chain joins TRBV5-6 and TRBJ1-3; D possibly corresponds to TRBD1 (5 bases). This CDR3 has 13 amino acids. Germline CDR1 and CDR2: SGHDT and YYEEEE. The V and J ends lost 4 bases and 7 bases respectively, with 12 bases between them. CDR3 protein: CASSRGEANTIYF. The CDR3 DNA sequence: TGTGCCAGCAGCCGAGGGGAGGCGAACACCATATATTTT.

Concerning this clone: The sample holds other DNA sequences that translate to the same CDR3. This CDR3 reads CASSQVSSGANVLTF. The CDR3 DNA reads as TGCGCCAGCAGCCAAGTCTCCTCTGGGGCCAACGTCCTGACTTTC. The chain joins TRBV4-3 to TRBJ2-6; D not certain. Trimming pared 1 base from V and 0 bases from J, leaving 4 bases between. The germline V gene encodes CDR1 LGHNA and CDR2 YSLEER. There are 15 residues in the CDR3.

The chain combines TRBV5-5 with TRBJ2-7, with 10 bases aligning to TRBD2. V was clipped by 5 bases and J by 2 bases; unmatched bases: 13. This CDR3 region has 17 residues. Per germline, CDR1 SGHKS and CDR2 YYEKEE (reference sequence). Here the CDR3 reads CASSVSGGAPFAYEQYV. CDR3 bases: TGTGCCAGCAGTGTCAGCGGGGGGGCCCCCTTCGCCTACGAGCAGTACGTC.

This chain connects TRBV7-8 to TRBJ2-3; 8 bases are shared with TRBD2. Looked up from germline, CDR1 is SGHVS and CDR2 is FQNEAQ. V was clipped by 5 bases and J by 9 bases; unmatched bases: 19. The CDR3 is 17 residues long. CDR3 sequence: CASSPPRRGGSVGTQYF. DNA of the CDR3: TGTGCCAGCAGCCCTCCGAGGCGCGGGGGGTCCGTCGGGACGCAGTATTTT.

J is TRBJ2-5 and V is TRBV6-5; 8 bases line up with TRBD1. The CDR3 covers 14 residues. J lost 5 bases, V lost 6 bases, and 8 bases had no gene match. In germline, CDR1 is MNHEY, CDR2 SVGAGI. The CDR3: CASRDRQGWETQYF. The CDR3 coding sequence is TGTGCCAGCAGGGATCGACAGGGGTGGGAGACCCAGTACTTC.

The rearrangement uses TRBV7-8 and TRBJ1-4; 8 bases align to TRBD1. Germline CDR1 is SGHVS and CDR2 is FQNEAQ. Trimming removed 1 base from V and 8 bases from J; junction bases left unmatched: 6. This CDR3 region has 15 residues. Written as DNA, the CDR3 is TGTGCCAGCAGCTTAGGGACAGGGACAAGGGAAAAACTGTTTTTT. Protein: CASSLGTGTREKLFF.

The chain uses TRBV6-1 and TRBJ1-2; the match to TRBD1 covers 8 bases. Unmatched junction bases numbered 9, after V lost 3 bases and J lost 3 bases. This CDR3 comprises 16 residues. Germline CDR1 MNHNS, CDR2 SASEGT. The CDR3 bases are TGTGCCAGCAGTGACAGAACTGGACAGGGTGACTATGGCTACACCTTC. It translates to CASSDRTGQGDYGYTF.

The chain combines TRBV6-1 with TRBJ2-1; 9 nucleotides agree with TRBD2. Germline-derived CDR1 and CDR2 are MNHNS and SASEGT. V shed 3 bases, J shed 9 bases, and the junction held 15 bases outside the gene matches. This CDR3 is built from 17 residues. The CDR3 nucleotides are TGTGCCAGCAGTGACACCAGCCGCCTCGCGGGGGGGGGTGAGCAGTTCTTC. Its translation: CASSDTSRLAGGGEQFF.

This chain links TRBV4-1 with TRBJ2-2, with 11 positions matching TRBD2. Trimming cost V 1 base and J 6 bases; bases outside gene matches: 1. CDR1 and CDR2 from the germline V gene are MGHRA and YSYEKL. The CDR3 runs 15 residues. The CDR3 loop reads CASSQGLAGSGELFF. DNA for the CDR3: TGCGCCAGCAGCCAAGGACTAGCGGGGTCCGGGGAGCTGTTTTTT.

This rearrangement joins TRBV13 to TRBJ2-7, with a weak D call TRBD2 (6 bases). This CDR3 has 14 amino acids. Germline V gene data show CDR1 as PRHDT and CDR2 as FYEKMQ (reference sequence). V lost 0 bases and J lost 2, with 8 bases in between. The DNA of the CDR3 is TGTGCCAGCAGCTTAGGTAGCGGAACCTACGAGCAGTACTTC. Encoded protein: CASSLGSGTYEQYF. Variable domain in full (rest from reference TRBV13 and TRBJ2-7): AAGVIQSPRHLIKEKRETATLKCYPIPRHDTVYWYQQGPGQDPQFLISFYEKMQSDKGSIPDRFSAQQFSDYHSELNMSSLELGDSALYFCASSLGSGTYEQYFGPGTRLTVT.

The rearrangement links TRBV11-1 to TRBJ2-1; 8 bases are shared with TRBD1. Germline loops: CDR1 SGHAT, CDR2 FQDESV (reference sequence). V gave up 3 bases and J gave up 2 bases; unmatched junction bases: 3. This CDR3 is built from 15 residues. The CDR3 protein is CASSFRQGPYNEQFF. In DNA, the CDR3 is TGTGCCAGCAGCTTTCGACAGGGGCCCTACAATGAGCAGTTCTTC.

This CDR3 is CASSTTSGGSYNEQFF. The CDR3 bases are TGTGCCAGTAGTACCACTAGCGGGGGGTCCTACAATGAGCAGTTCTTC. The chain uses TRBV19 and TRBJ2-1; TRBD2 aligns across 12 bases. The CDR3 contains 16 residues. The germline V gene encodes CDR1 LNHDA and CDR2 SQIVND (reference sequence). V lost 4 bases and J lost 1; bases outside the gene matches: 2.

This chain connects TRBV3-1 (or the pseudogene TRBV3-2) to TRBJ1-1, with D unclear. The CDR3 spans 13 residues. Germline CDR1 reads LGHDT; CDR2 reads YNNKEL (reference sequence). The V gene lost 4 bases and the J gene lost 3 bases, with 9 bases spanning the gap. The chain's CDR3 is CASSRTPDTEAFF. The CDR3 DNA follows: TGTGCCAGCAGCCGGACTCCGGACACTGAAGCTTTCTTT.

The chain links TRBV28 to TRBJ2-4; weak D call: TRBD2 (6 bases). Per germline, CDR1 MDHEN and CDR2 SYDVKM. The V end lost 6 bases, the J end lost 0 bases, and 15 bases lay between the germline ends. The length of the CDR3 is 16 residues. This chain's CDR3 is CASRPGGGVAKNIQYF. DNA for the CDR3: TGTGCCAGCAGACCTGGAGGAGGGGTAGCCAAAAACATTCAGTACTTC. Full variable domain (outside the CDR3, taken from reference TRBV28 and TRBJ2-4): DVKVTQSSRYLVKRTGEKVFLECVQDMDHENMFWYRQDPGLGLRLIYFSYDVKMKEKGDIPEGYSVSREKKERFSLILESASTNQTSMYLCASRPGGGVAKNIQYFGAGTRLSVL.

This sequence joins TRBV20-1 and TRBJ2-7; D possibly corresponds to TRBD2 (6 bases). Trimming took off 3 bases at V and 3 bases at J, with 21 bases between the two ends. The CDR3 is made up of 16 amino acids. The V gene's germline CDR1 is DFQATT and CDR2 SNEGSKA (reference sequence). The CDR3 sequence: CSASNPSRGTGYEQYF. The CDR3 DNA follows: TGCAGTGCTAGTAATCCAAGTCGGGGGACCGGCTACGAGCAGTACTTC.

The chain couples TRBV7-8 to TRBJ2-7; possible D gene TRBD2, 6 bases. CDR3 length: 13 residues. The germline V gene has CDR1 SGHVS and CDR2 FQNEAQ. Trimming removed 6 bases at V and 2 bases at J, with 11 bases between. The CDR3 DNA follows: TGTGCCAGCAGTCGGGGGAGGACCTACGAGCAGTACGTC. This gives the protein CASSRGRTYEQYV.

The sample holds one count of this clone. The chain links TRBV7-6 to TRBJ1-2; TRBD1 is a possible D gene (6 bases). Germline V gives CDR1 SGHVS, CDR2 FNYEAQ. This CDR3 is 15 amino acids long. The V and J ends lost 1 base and 13 bases respectively, with 22 bases between them. CDR3 nucleotide sequence: TGTGCCAGCAGCTTAGGTGGGGGCAGCGCTCAGGAGGTCACCTTC. Its translation is CASSLGGGSAQEVTF.

V is TRBV11-2 and J is TRBJ2-7, with D tentatively TRBD1 (5 bases). V lost 6 bases and J lost 6, with 18 bases in between. CDR1 and CDR2 from the germline V gene are SGHAT and FQNNGV. The CDR3 spans 14 residues. CDR3 protein: CASSQGPSHGEQYV. CDR3 DNA sequence: TGTGCCAGCAGTCAGGGCCCCTCTCACGGCGAGCAGTACGTC.

The chain couples TRBV6-6 to TRBJ1-1, with D maybe TRBD1 (6 bases). The CDR3 is made up of 16 amino acids. The germline V and J ends were trimmed by 8 bases and 3 bases, with 22 bases remaining between them. From germline, CDR1 is MNHNY and CDR2 SVGAGI (reference sequence). The CDR3 reads CASGEGGHGAYTEAFF. For the CDR3, the DNA is TGTGCCAGCGGCGAGGGGGGGCACGGGGCCTACACTGAAGCTTTCTTT.

This chain connects TRBV5-1 to TRBJ2-6; no clear D gene. V was clipped by 3 bases and J by 1 base, with 8 bases between them. Germline loops: CDR1 SGHRS, CDR2 YFSETQ. This CDR3 has 15 residues. The CDR3: CASSSGFSGANVLTF. Written as DNA, the CDR3 is TGCGCCAGCAGCTCGGGTTTTTCTGGGGCCAACGTCCTGACTTTC.

The chain links TRBV6-2 or TRBV6-3 to TRBJ2-5; 9 nucleotides line up with TRBD2. Germline loops: CDR1 MNHEY, CDR2 SVGEGT. The CDR3 contains 18 residues. The V gene end was trimmed by 2 bases and the J gene end by 2 bases; junction bases not matched to a gene: 12. DNA for the CDR3: TGTGCCAGCAGTTACAAGCGGGGGGCAGCCTCTATTCAAGAGACCCAGTACTTC. It yields the protein CASSYKRGAASIQETQYF.

This clone was detected only a few times. This chain joins TRBV5-1 and TRBJ1-6; TRBD1 aligns across 8 bases. V dropped 6 bases and J dropped 5; count of bases not matched to a gene: 7. The germline CDR1 and CDR2 sequences are SGHRS and YFSETQ. This CDR3 spans 15 amino acids. The CDR3 DNA follows: TGCGCCAGCAAGCGAGCGACAGGGGATAATTCACCCCTCCACTTT. Residues: CASKRATGDNSPLHF.

The chain uses TRBV12-3 or TRBV12-4 and TRBJ2-1; D may be TRBD2 (6 bases). This CDR3 is 13 amino acids long. Between the trimmed V and J ends, which lost 7 bases and 13 bases, there was a span of 20 bases. This chain's CDR3 is CASTLQLLAHQFF. Written as DNA, the CDR3 is TGTGCCAGCACCCTACAGCTACTAGCTCATCAGTTCTTC.

The J gene is TRBJ1-1, the V gene TRBV6-1, with D unresolved. Germline CDR1 MNHNS, CDR2 SASEGT. This CDR3 region has 13 residues. V shed 2 bases and J shed 10 bases, with 14 bases lying between them. Here the CDR3 reads CASSENQSGSAFF. CDR3 in DNA: TGTGCCAGCAGTGAAAACCAGTCTGGTTCAGCTTTCTTT.

V usage is TRBV6-5 and J usage is TRBJ1-2; TRBD1 might be the D (5 bases). The V gene lost 7 bases and the J gene lost 6 bases, with 15 bases spanning the gap. This CDR3 has 13 residues. Germline CDR1 and CDR2: MNHEY and SVGAGI. CDR3 in amino acids: CASIRGRDDGYTF. Here the CDR3 DNA reads TGTGCCAGCATTCGGGGGAGAGACGATGGCTACACCTTC.

The chain uses TRBV3-1 (or the pseudogene TRBV3-2) and TRBJ1-6; D is undetermined. Germline values: CDR1 LGHDT, CDR2 YNNKEL (reference sequence). Between the trimmed V and J ends, which lost 8 bases and 3 bases, there was a span of 11 bases. This CDR3 comprises 14 residues. CDR3 in DNA: TGTGCCAGCGCCCCCGCGGGCTATAATTCACCCCTCCACTTT. It encodes CASAPAGYNSPLHF.

In DNA form, the CDR3 reads TGTGCCAGCGCCAAGGGACAGAGCTACGAGCAGTACTTC. Translated: CASAKGQSYEQYF. The chain links TRBV7-2 to TRBJ2-7; TRBD1 agrees at 7 bases. J was trimmed by 3 bases and V by 8 bases; bases with no gene match: 7. The CDR3 contains 13 residues. Germline lookup yields CDR1 SGHTA and CDR2 FQGNSA.

The chain carries TRBV6-5 and TRBJ2-1; 7 bases align to TRBD2. Trimming removed 1 base from V and 0 bases from J; junction bases left unmatched: 3. The CDR3 has 16 amino acids. Germline values: CDR1 MNHEY, CDR2 SVGAGI. The chain's CDR3 is CASSYFGGSSYNEQFF. CDR3 bases: TGTGCCAGCAGTTACTTCGGGGGGAGCTCCTACAATGAGCAGTTCTTC.